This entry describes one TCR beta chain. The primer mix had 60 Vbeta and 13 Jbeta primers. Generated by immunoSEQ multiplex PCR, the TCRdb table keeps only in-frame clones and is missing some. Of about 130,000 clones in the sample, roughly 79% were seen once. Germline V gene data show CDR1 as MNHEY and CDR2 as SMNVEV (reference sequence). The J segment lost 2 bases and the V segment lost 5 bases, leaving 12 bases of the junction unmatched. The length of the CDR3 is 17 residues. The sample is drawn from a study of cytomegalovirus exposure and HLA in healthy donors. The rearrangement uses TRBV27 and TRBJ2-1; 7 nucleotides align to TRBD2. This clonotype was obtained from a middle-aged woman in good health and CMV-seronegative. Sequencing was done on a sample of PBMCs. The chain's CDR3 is CASSHPPLAAAYNEQFF. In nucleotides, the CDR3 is TGTGCCAGCAGTCATCCCCCTCTAGCGGCGGCCTACAATGAGCAGTTCTTC.